This TCR beta chain was captured in a study of resident and recirculating memory T cells in vitiligo. CDR1 SGHRS and CDR2 YFSETQ come from the germline V gene. The J segment lost 4 bases and the V segment lost 0 bases, leaving 6 bases of the junction unmatched. CDR3 size: 17 residues. The repertoire was sequenced with immunoSEQ multiplex PCR; TCRdb's copy has only in-frame clones and lacks some. This sample carries 72,000 or so clones, about 92% of them seen once, and the ten largest clones take roughly 5.1%. The sample taken for sequencing was blood. This clonotype was obtained from a male donor with vitiligo. The J gene is TRBJ2-3, the V gene TRBV5-1; 12 positions match TRBD2. The CDR3 nucleotides are TGCGCCAGCAGCTTGGGGCTAGCGGGAGGGCCGGCAGATACGCAGTATTTT. Translation gives CASSLGLAGGPADTQYF.